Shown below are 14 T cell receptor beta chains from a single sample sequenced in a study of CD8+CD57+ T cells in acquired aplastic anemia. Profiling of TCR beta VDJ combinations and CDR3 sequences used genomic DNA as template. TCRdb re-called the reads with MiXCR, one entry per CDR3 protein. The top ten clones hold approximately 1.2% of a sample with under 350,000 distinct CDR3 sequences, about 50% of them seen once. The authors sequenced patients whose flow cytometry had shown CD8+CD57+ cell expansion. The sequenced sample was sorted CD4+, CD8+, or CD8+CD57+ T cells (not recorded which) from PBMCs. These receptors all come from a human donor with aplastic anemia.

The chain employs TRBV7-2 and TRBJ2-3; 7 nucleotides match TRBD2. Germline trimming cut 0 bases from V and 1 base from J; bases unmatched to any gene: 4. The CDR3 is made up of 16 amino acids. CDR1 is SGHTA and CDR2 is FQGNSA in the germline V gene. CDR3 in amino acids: CASSLALADGTDTQYF. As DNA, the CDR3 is TGTGCCAGCAGCTTAGCTCTAGCGGATGGCACAGATACGCAGTATTTT.

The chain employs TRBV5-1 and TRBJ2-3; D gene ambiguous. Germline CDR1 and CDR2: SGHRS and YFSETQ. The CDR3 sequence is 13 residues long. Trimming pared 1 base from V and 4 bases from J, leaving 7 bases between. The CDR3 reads CASSLRSADTQYF. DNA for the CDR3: TGCGCCAGCAGCTTGCGGTCAGCAGATACGCAGTATTTT.

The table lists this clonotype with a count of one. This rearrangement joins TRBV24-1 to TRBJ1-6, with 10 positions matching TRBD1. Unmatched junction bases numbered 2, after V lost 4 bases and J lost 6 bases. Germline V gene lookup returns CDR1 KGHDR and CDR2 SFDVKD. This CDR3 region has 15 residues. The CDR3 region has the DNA TGTGCCACCAGTGAAGGGACAGGGGTTAATTCACCCCTCCACTTT. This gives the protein CATSEGTGVNSPLHF.

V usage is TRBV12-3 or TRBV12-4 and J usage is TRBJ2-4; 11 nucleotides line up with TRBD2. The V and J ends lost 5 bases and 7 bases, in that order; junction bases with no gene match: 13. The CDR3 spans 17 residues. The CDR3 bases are TGTGCCAGCAGTGCCCCGGGACGACTAGCGGGGAATAACATTCAGTACTTC. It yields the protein CASSAPGRLAGNNIQYF.

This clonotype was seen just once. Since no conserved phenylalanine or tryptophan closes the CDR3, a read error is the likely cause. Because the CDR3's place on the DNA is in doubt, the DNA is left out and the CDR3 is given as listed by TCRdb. CDR3 residues: CASGLPPSAYNTGELDL. The chain employs TRBV12-3 or TRBV12-4 and TRBJ2-2; the D segment call TRBD1 is taken from the table without a DNA check. The length of the CDR3 is 17 amino acids, counting both ends.

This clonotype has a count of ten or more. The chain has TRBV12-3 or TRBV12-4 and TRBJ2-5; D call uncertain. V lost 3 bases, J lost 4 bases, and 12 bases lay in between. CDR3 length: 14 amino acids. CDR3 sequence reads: CASSLVVRAETQYF. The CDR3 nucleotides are TGTGCCAGCAGTTTGGTGGTTAGGGCAGAGACCCAGTACTTC.

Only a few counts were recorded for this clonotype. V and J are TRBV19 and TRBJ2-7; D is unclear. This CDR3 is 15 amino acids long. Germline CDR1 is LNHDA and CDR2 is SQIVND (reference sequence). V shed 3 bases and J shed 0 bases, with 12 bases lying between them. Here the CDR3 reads CASSISALSSYEQYF. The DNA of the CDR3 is TGTGCCAGTAGTATCTCTGCCTTGAGCTCCTACGAGCAGTACTTC.

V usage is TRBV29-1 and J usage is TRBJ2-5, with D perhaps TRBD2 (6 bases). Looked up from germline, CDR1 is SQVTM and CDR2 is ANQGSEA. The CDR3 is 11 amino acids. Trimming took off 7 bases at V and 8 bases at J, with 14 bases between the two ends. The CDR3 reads CSGAGRGTQYF. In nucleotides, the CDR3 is TGCAGCGGTGCAGGGCGGGGAACCCAGTACTTC.

The CDR3 bases are TGCAGCGTTGCGCGGGGGCCCACAGATACGCAGTATTTT. It is translated as CSVARGPTDTQYF. The genes are TRBV29-1 and TRBJ2-3, with D perhaps TRBD2 (7 bases). Trimming shortened V by 4 bases and J by 2 bases, and 10 bases separated the two germline ends. Germline V CDR1 and CDR2: SQVTM, ANQGSEA. The CDR3 extends over 13 amino acids.

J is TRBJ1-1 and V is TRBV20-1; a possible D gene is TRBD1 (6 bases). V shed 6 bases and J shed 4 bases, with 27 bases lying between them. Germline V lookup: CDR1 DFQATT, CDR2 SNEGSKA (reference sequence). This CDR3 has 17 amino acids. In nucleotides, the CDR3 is TGCAGTGCCCCTATAGCGGGGGGGCCATCTCAGGGCACTGAAGCTTTCTTT. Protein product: CSAPIAGGPSQGTEAFF.

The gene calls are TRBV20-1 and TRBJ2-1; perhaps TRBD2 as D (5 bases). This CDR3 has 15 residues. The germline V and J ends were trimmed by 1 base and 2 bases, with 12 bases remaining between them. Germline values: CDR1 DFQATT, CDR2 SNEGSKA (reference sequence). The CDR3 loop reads CSARGRGAPYNEQFF. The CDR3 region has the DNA TGCAGTGCTAGAGGCCGGGGTGCCCCCTACAATGAGCAGTTCTTC.

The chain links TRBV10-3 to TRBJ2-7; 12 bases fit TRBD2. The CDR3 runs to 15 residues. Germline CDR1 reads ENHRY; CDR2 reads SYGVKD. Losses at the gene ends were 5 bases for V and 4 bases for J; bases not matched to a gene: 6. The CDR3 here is CAISRASGGDYEQYF. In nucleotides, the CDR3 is TGTGCCATCAGTAGGGCTAGCGGGGGGGATTACGAGCAGTACTTC.

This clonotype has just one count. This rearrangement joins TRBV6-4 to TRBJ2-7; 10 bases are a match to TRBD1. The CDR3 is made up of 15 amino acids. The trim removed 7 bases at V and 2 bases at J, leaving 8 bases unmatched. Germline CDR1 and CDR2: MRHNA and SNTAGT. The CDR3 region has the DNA TGTGCCAGCATCCTTTCCGGGACAGGGGCCTACGAGCAGTACTTC. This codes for CASILSGTGAYEQYF.

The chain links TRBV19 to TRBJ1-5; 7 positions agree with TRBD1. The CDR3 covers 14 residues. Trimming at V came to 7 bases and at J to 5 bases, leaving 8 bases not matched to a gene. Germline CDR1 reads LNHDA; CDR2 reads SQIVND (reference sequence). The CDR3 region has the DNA TGTGCCAGTACCAGGGGGGGGACCGATCAGCCCCAGCATTTT. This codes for CASTRGGTDQPQHF.